A single sample gave rise to the 8 T cell receptor beta chains below, sequenced in a study of CD8+ T cells in alopecia areata. RNA was isolated and reverse transcribed to cDNA, the sequencing template. Repertoires were generated with immunoSEQ multiplex PCR, while TCRdb's copy carries only in-frame clones and drops some. Altogether some 51,000 clones are present, almost 97% being singletons, with the ten largest covering around 24%. This sample comprised CD8+ T cells sorted from blood, obtained at week 0. These TCRs come from a human donor with alopecia areata.

In this sample, this clone turned up once. This rearrangement joins TRBV15 to TRBJ1-3; D unclear. Germline V lookup: CDR1 LNHNV, CDR2 YYDKDF (reference sequence). Trimming took 6 bases from V and 0 from J, leaving 12 bases between them. This CDR3 spans 15 amino acids. The CDR3 loop reads CATSSPTSSGNTIYF. As DNA, the CDR3 is TGTGCCACCAGTAGCCCAACATCCTCTGGAAACACCATATATTTT.

This chain uses TRBV7-9 with TRBJ2-1; perhaps TRBD1 as D (6 bases). Trimming pared 5 bases from V and 4 bases from J, leaving 12 bases between. In germline, CDR1 is SEHNR, CDR2 FQNEAQ (reference sequence). The CDR3 is 14 amino acids. In DNA form, the CDR3 reads TGTGCCAGCAGCCGAGGGACAAATTACAATGAGCAGTTCTTC. It codes for CASSRGTNYNEQFF.

The chain is built from TRBV4-1 and TRBJ2-7, with TRBD1 matching 8 bases. Germline V gives CDR1 MGHRA, CDR2 YSYEKL. Losses at the gene ends were 1 base for V and 3 bases for J; bases not matched to a gene: 5. This CDR3 spans 15 amino acids. Here the CDR3 reads CASSQGTGPYYEQYF. CDR3 sequence (DNA): TGCGCCAGCAGCCAAGGGACAGGGCCTTACTACGAGCAGTACTTC.

Here the CDR3 reads CATSRAAEGQPQHF. The CDR3 DNA reads as TGTGCCACCAGCAGAGCTGCCGAAGGTCAGCCCCAGCATTTT. The chain uses TRBV15 and TRBJ1-5; D gene uncertain. In germline, CDR1 is LNHNV, CDR2 YYDKDF (reference sequence). The CDR3 contains 14 residues. With 1 base removed from V and 6 bases from J, the gap between germline ends came to 10 bases.

J is TRBJ2-5 and V is TRBV29-1; 7 nucleotides agree with TRBD2. The length of the CDR3 is 13 residues. Germline assignment: CDR1 SQVTM and CDR2 ANQGSEA. The junction had 9 bases not matched to a gene; V was cut back by 7 bases and J by 4 bases. CDR3 in DNA: TGCAGCGGCGGGGGTAGTGGGGGAGAGACCCAGTACTTC. Its translation is CSGGGSGGETQYF. Variable domain in full (rest from reference TRBV29-1 and TRBJ2-5): SAVISQKPSRDICQRGTSLTIQCQVDSQVTMMFWYRQQPGQSLTLIATANQGSEATYESGFVIDKFPISRPNLTFSTLTVSNMSPEDSSIYLCSGGGSGGETQYFGPGTRLLVL.

This clone was observed once. The chain employs TRBV27 and TRBJ2-7, with TRBD1 matching 12 bases. V was clipped by 0 bases and J by 2 bases; unmatched bases: 8. The CDR3 totals 18 residues. In germline, CDR1 is MNHEY, CDR2 SMNVEV (reference sequence). The DNA for the CDR3 is TGTGCCAGCAGTTTATCGGGGACAGGGGGCTTTTTTGCCTACGAGCAGTACTTC. It encodes CASSLSGTGGFFAYEQYF.

The genes are TRBV15 and TRBJ2-5; D might be TRBD1 or TRBD2, each matching 6 bases. CDR1 LNHNV and CDR2 YYDKDF come from the germline V gene (reference sequence). There are 16 residues in the CDR3. Between the trimmed V and J ends, which lost 3 bases and 2 bases, there was a span of 16 bases. The DNA of the CDR3 is TGTGCCACCAGCAGGGGGGGCTGGGCGGTTCAAGAGACCCAGTACTTC. Translating gives CATSRGGWAVQETQYF.

The V and J genes are TRBV27 and TRBJ1-1; D uncertain. This CDR3 contains 14 residues. In germline, CDR1 is MNHEY, CDR2 SMNVEV (reference sequence). V was trimmed by 6 bases and J by 1 base, leaving 12 bases between them. For the CDR3, the DNA is TGTGCCAGCAGCCTTCTAGACACGAACACTGAAGCTTTCTTT. Translated, it gives CASSLLDTNTEAFF.